This T cell receptor (beta chain) was sequenced in a study of cytomegalovirus exposure and HLA in healthy donors (TCRdb year 2017). Some background on the complete study: According to an earlier analysis of 587 of the donors, some 180 million T cells yielded 117 million unique TCR beta sequences and around 300 Gb of sequence data. Approximately 300 gigabases of sequencing data and approximately 93 million unique TCR sequences were included in an early release covering about 700 HLA-typed donors. Among the roughly 380 genotyped donors, approximately 76% belonged to the genetic ancestry cluster associated with self-reported Caucasian donors. The aim of the study was to test whether cataloging public T cell receptors could identify signatures of past pathogen exposure. The T cell repertoires of 670 or so subjects were profiled by immunosequencing and related to cytomegalovirus serostatus. Along with the approximately 600-subject first cohort, a separate validation cohort of about 110 different subjects was used. To predict cytomegalovirus infection status, the study combined high-throughput TCR immunosequencing, statistical association of individual TCRs with disease status, and machine learning. A later analysis re-examined previously published TCR beta repertoires from 500 to 700 donors and added high-resolution HLA genotyping to investigate patterns of TCR occurrence. Rather than drawing on any new phenotypic data, the later analysis identified candidate immune exposures from TCR beta sequences and the way those sequences occurred across donors. An earlier analysis of 587 of the donors used high-throughput TCR beta sequencing to judge whether each TCR beta V gene segment behaved as functional or pseudogenic. Donor age, sex, ethnicity and CMV serostatus were compiled alongside the repertoire data. Genome-wide SNP genotypes for about 55% of the roughly 670 donors were used in a later genetic analysis, which treated that subset as a discovery cohort. Every discovery cohort repertoire had been produced on one sequencing platform. Both class I and class II loci were covered by HLA typing, at four-digit resolution. The number of donors typed differed by locus, with 629-630 for A, B, C, DRB1 and DQB1, around 560 for DQA1, 600 to 610 for DPA1, and around 430 for DPB1. Because of strong linkage in the cohort, 5 or 6 DR-DQ haplotypes were treated as single units for association and clustering. Across under 500 genotyped donors of the cohort, an average of roughly 230,000 unique TCR beta nucleotide sequences per donor were sequenced, and approximately 17% of those sequences were non-productive.

The CDR3 holds 17 amino acids from the cysteine to the phenylalanine. Only the CDR3 DNA stays, 51 bases, in frame from base 1. The germline V gene sets CDR1 to MDHEN and CDR2 to SYDVKM. V is pruned by 1 base and J by 2 bases, leaving 7 bases of the junction without a gene match. What the research found in general, with its limitations: Roughly uniform sequencing depth across donors was assumed in presence/absence analyses, although this assumption may not hold. Most TCR sequences were seen in very few donors, while some public TCRs were found in many individuals. A later analysis found that most CMV-associated TCR beta chains appeared HLA-restricted, with HLA associations seemingly driven largely by CMV exposure. In a later analysis, TCR association rates were found to vary across HLA loci, with the most associated TCRs seen for DRB1 alleles and the fewest for HLA-C alleles. The authors suggested that the approach could potentially be generalized to other disease states and immunological phenotypes. Around 16 rarely observed V segments, including chromosome 9 orphons, were excluded from the earlier analysis of about 600 of the donors because counts were too low. The classifier was reported to diagnose cytomegalovirus status with high specificity and sensitivity in both the original and validation cohorts. A total of 150 to 200 TCR beta chains were listed by the study as associated with cytomegalovirus. A further reported finding was that TCR beta sequences accurately predicted the HLA-A and HLA-B alleles for most subjects in the first cohort. Because HLA typing was unavailable for some donors at each locus, only the typed subset was used in association tests. This cohort had only TCR beta chains sequenced, and the lack of alpha or paired-chain data limited which features could be detected. Some IMGT-functional V segments, including TRBV6-2 and TRBV6-3, could not be told apart with the 87-base-pair reads, so those segments were excluded. In a later analysis, about 16,000 TCR beta sequences were associated with specific HLA alleles at a false discovery rate of 0.05. Correlated functional status among segregating V segments might reflect linkage disequilibrium, but an unknown experimental factor could not be ruled out. A group of highly shared sequence variants was considered likely to be a technical artifact of the sequencing pipeline. In a later analysis, HLA-associated TCR beta chains showed more clonal expansion and lower generation probabilities than non-associated chains that were equally common. Strong co-occurrence of HLA alleles, especially DR and DQ, made assigning TCR associations to individual alleles difficult. The only immune exposure information available for the cohort was CMV serostatus. In a later analysis, several top co-occurrence clusters were reported to appear linked to parvovirus B19, influenza, CMV and Epstein-Barr virus. A few of the identified cytomegalovirus-associated TCR beta chains were confirmed in vitro to be specific for cytomegalovirus antigens. A later genetic analysis reported fewer N-insertions in productive TCRs among donors in an Asian-associated ancestry cluster than the roughly 620-donor mean. In an earlier analysis of over 550 of the donors, most TCR beta V segments were observed in productive rearrangements about 90% or about 30% of the time, broadly matching IMGT annotations. V-gene and J-gene trimming of TCR beta chains was associated with a missense DCLRE1C variant in a later genetic analysis, and the association was replicated in an independent cohort.

To note about this clone: Its antigen has not been determined. No quality values exist for individual bases; no much larger clone is one base distant.

Library generation was performed with the immunoSEQ multiplex PCR assay. A mixture of 60 forward primers for TCR Vbeta segments and 13 reverse primers for TCR Jbeta segments was used in the multiplex PCR. The CDR3 region of rearranged TCR beta genes was amplified from genomic DNA by a multiplex PCR assay. On the Illumina HiSeq System, the amplified TCR beta libraries were sequenced as 87-base-pair reads. The original pipeline was this. A later analysis tallied some 79 million unique TCR beta chains across the 610 or so repertoires, and 10 million to 11 million of those chains were shared by two or more donors. A nearest-neighbor algorithm error-corrected the raw reads and collapsed the reads into unique sequences, merging closely related sequences to remove PCR and sequencing errors. Alignment of CDR3 sequences to IMGT reference sequences was used to assign V, D and J gene segments. For a sequence to be retained, at least a six-nucleotide match to both a V gene segment and a J gene segment was required. Rearrangements were classified as productive when the CDR3 lacked stop codons and remained in frame with V and J, and all other rearrangements were classified as non-productive. Following IMGT convention, CDR3 was defined as the stretch from the second conserved V-encoded cysteine up to the conserved J-encoded phenylalanine. Sequences without an unambiguous match to a single V gene segment were excluded from the earlier analysis of several hundred of the donors. An earlier analysis of 587 of the donors called V segments functional above 56.7% productive rearrangements and segregating when the between-donor standard deviation exceeded 5%. A statistical classification framework was built to diagnose cytomegalovirus status from the catalog of TCR beta chain sequences. A later analysis assigned V and J genes by comparing TCR nucleotide sequences with IMGT/GENE-DB human TR gene sequences. Using the TCRdist pipeline, a later analysis assigned CDR3 sequences along with most-parsimonious VDJ recombination scenarios. In a later analysis, each TCR beta chain was defined by its CDR3 amino acid sequence together with its V-gene family, and reads lacking a unique V-gene family were excluded. In a later analysis, several hundred highly shared, low-generation-probability nucleotide sequences were removed to address suspected cross-contamination and a sequencing artifact. In a later analysis, a clonal expansion index was calculated for each public chain from normalized within-repertoire ranks of inferred template counts. A later analysis computed generation probabilities with a VDJ recombination model fitted to out-of-frame rearrangements, and checked the results against IGoR. In a later analysis, TCR-TCR, TCR-HLA and TCR-CMV co-occurrence was scored with hypergeometric tests, and a repertoire-size bias correction was applied to TCR pairs. In a later analysis, false discovery rates were estimated by permuting HLA or CMV assignments 20 times. In a later analysis, co-occurring TCRs were grouped using DBSCAN, with TCRdist sequence similarity added in when clustering inside HLA-allele-positive subsets. Co-occurrence clustering excluded repertoires with fewer than 30,000 or more than 120,000 public chains, plus five with anomalous nucleotide sharing. The table comes from immuneACCESS by way of TCRdb, which keeps in-frame sequences with V and J called. Part of the clones is missing from these tables; in studies checked, under half for an unresolved V gene and the rest for unknown reasons. V and J calls and clone size come straight from that table; D and trimming were deduced from the DNA. Across this sample there are 150,000 to 200,000 clones, with 70% to 90% seen only once. The biggest ten clones account for 1.5% to 2% of the sample.

In total, 630 or so healthy bone marrow donors made up the cohort. Cohort members were all nominally healthy when sampled, although unrecorded immune exposures were likely present. The donor was CMV seronegative and was included in the group of 352 seronegative cohort members. A peripheral blood sample was collected from each donor, and TCR beta sequencing was performed on peripheral blood mononuclear cells. The Qiagen DNeasy Blood Extraction Kit was used to extract genomic DNA from the blood cell samples. The rearrangement joined TRBV28 to TRBJ1-5; a stretch of 8 junction bases matches TRBD1. The sequenced material came from PBMCs. The TCR sequence derives from a young woman in good health and CMV-seronegative. The base sequence is TGTGCCAGCAGTTTATTCAGGGGGCTTGTTGGCAATCAGCCCCAGCATTTT. Its translation reads: CASSLFRGLVGNQPQHF.